Presented here are 22 T cell receptor beta chains from one specimen sequenced in a study of T cell repertoires in cytomegalovirus infection. A single record per CDR3 protein comes from TCRdb applying MiXCR to the reads. The table includes fewer than 850,000 distinct CDR3 sequences, under 35% detected once. No antigen is known for these receptors. The sequences come from cultured CD8+ T cells from PBMCs, collected from culture after CMV antigen stimulation. The receptor set was obtained from a human donor in good health (CMV status not recorded). Some clones in this sample may be carry-over from other donors' samples.

This clonotype was counted only a few times. The genes are TRBV7-4 and TRBJ1-5; 9 nucleotides line up with TRBD1. The germline gives CDR1 SGHVT, CDR2 SQSDAQ. The CDR3 has 20 residues. V was pared by 5 bases and J by 0 bases, with 17 bases of the junction left unmatched. The CDR3, as DNA: TGTGCCAGCAGCCAGGGACTCCGGGGACAGGGCTATTATAGCAATCAGCCCCAGCATTTT. Protein: CASSQGLRGQGYYSNQPQHF.

This clonotype was observed a handful of times. The chain uses TRBV29-1 and TRBJ2-7; possibly TRBD1 for D (5 bases). Trimming pared 2 bases from V and 2 bases from J, leaving 13 bases between. Germline V gene lookup returns CDR1 SQVTM and CDR2 ANQGSEA. CDR3 length: 14 amino acids. For the CDR3, the DNA is TGCAGCGTTGAACCAGGACAATCCCCCTACGAGCAGTACTTC. This gives the protein CSVEPGQSPYEQYF.

This clonotype has just a few counts. The chain recombines TRBV27 with TRBJ2-5; D perhaps matches TRBD2 (6 bases). The germline V gene encodes CDR1 MNHEY and CDR2 SMNVEV (reference sequence). The germline V and J ends were trimmed by 3 bases and 4 bases, with 9 bases remaining between them. CDR3 length: 13 residues. In nucleotides, the CDR3 is TGTGCCAGCAGTTTCGGGAGTCCAGAGACCCAGTACTTC. Translating it yields CASSFGSPETQYF.

This clonotype was found a few times. The V gene is TRBV11-3, the J gene TRBJ1-5, with 9 bases matching TRBD1. The junction had 8 bases not matched to a gene; V was cut back by 7 bases and J by 7 bases. The CDR3 covers 14 residues. The germline CDR1 and CDR2 sequences are SGHNT and YENEEA. This CDR3 is CASTLDRGGQPQHF. DNA of the CDR3: TGTGCCAGCACCCTGGACAGGGGAGGACAGCCCCAGCATTTT.

This chain joins TRBV6-1 and TRBJ2-7, with TRBD2 matching over 8 bases. Trimming removed 8 bases from V and 0 bases from J; junction bases left unmatched: 12. Germline V CDR1 and CDR2: MNHNS, SASEGT. The CDR3 is 16 residues long. The CDR3 loop is CASWREESGHSYEQYV. As DNA, the CDR3 is TGTGCCAGCTGGCGGGAGGAGAGCGGACACTCCTACGAGCAGTACGTC.

J is TRBJ1-5 and V is TRBV28; TRBD1 aligns across 8 bases. Unmatched junction bases numbered 13, after V lost 5 bases and J lost 1 base. The CDR3 has 18 residues. Per the germline V gene, CDR1 is MDHEN and CDR2 is SYDVKM. Here the CDR3 DNA reads TGTGCCAGCAGTCCCCCGGACAGGGAGGTTTGGAGCAATCAGCCCCAGCATTTT. This encodes CASSPPDREVWSNQPQHF.

This clonotype was seen a few times. V usage is TRBV12-3 or TRBV12-4 and J usage is TRBJ2-1, with D possibly being TRBD2 (6 bases). V shed 5 bases and J shed 1 base, with 15 bases lying between them. CDR3 length: 16 residues. The CDR3, as DNA: TGTGCCAGCAGTCCCCCCGGGGGTATGTCCTACAATGAGCAGTTCTTC. It encodes CASSPPGGMSYNEQFF.

This chain joins TRBV9 and TRBJ2-2, with 8 positions matching TRBD2. This CDR3 region has 15 residues. Trimming cost V 0 bases and J 4 bases; bases outside gene matches: 2. CDR1 is SGDLS and CDR2 is YYNGEE in the germline V gene. The CDR3, as DNA: TGTGCCAGCAGCGTAGACCTAGCGGGCACCGGGGAGCTGTTTTTT. Encoded protein: CASSVDLAGTGELFF.

This clonotype was seen more than once but under ten times. V is TRBV20-1 and J is TRBJ2-5, with D hard to call. Trimming stripped 0 bases from V and 14 bases from J, with 25 bases between. Germline V gene sequence: CDR1 DFQATT, CDR2 SNEGSKA (reference sequence). CDR3 length: 15 residues. The CDR3 loop is CSARDPLRHEALTYF. DNA for the CDR3: TGCAGTGCTAGAGATCCCCTCCGGCATGAGGCCCTTACCTACTTC.

This clonotype was observed many times. This rearrangement joins TRBV12-3 or TRBV12-4 to TRBJ2-7, with D possibly being TRBD2 (6 bases). This CDR3 comprises 22 residues. V gave up 3 bases and J gave up 3 bases, with 36 bases separating them. CDR3: CASSFLGEEGAIRVDEHYEQYV. CDR3 coding DNA: TGTGCCAGCAGTTTTCTAGGGGAGGAAGGGGCGATTAGGGTAGATGAGCACTACGAGCAGTACGTC.

The genes are TRBV29-1 and TRBJ2-5; D is undetermined. Germline values: CDR1 SQVTM, CDR2 ANQGSEA. The V end was cut by 7 bases, the J end by 1 base, with 7 bases between. The CDR3 covers 11 residues. CDR3 sequence (DNA): TGCAGCGACCCTTGCCAAGAGACCCAGTACTTC. Its protein product is CSDPCQETQYF.

This clonotype was counted a few times. This sequence joins TRBV28 and TRBJ1-6; D not resolved. Germline V gene data show CDR1 as MDHEN and CDR2 as SYDVKM. The CDR3 is made up of 13 amino acids. V was cut by 1 base and J by 10 bases, with 8 bases left in between. As DNA, the CDR3 is TGTGCCAGCAGTTTATCCAGAAAATCACCCCTCCACTTT. As protein: CASSLSRKSPLHF.

This clonotype occurred a few times. At one end, the junction sequence differs from germline, possibly due to a read error. V usage is TRBV19 and J usage is TRBJ2-5; 13 nucleotides line up with TRBD2. Germline-derived CDR1 and CDR2 are LNHDA and SQIVND (reference sequence). CDR3 length equals 15 residues. The DNA for the CDR3 is TGTGCCAGTAGTATAGCGACTAGCGGGGGGACCCCACCGTCCTTC. This encodes CASSIATSGGTPPSF.

The chain employs TRBV5-5 and TRBJ2-3; D gene unclear. The CDR3 loop spans 15 amino acids. Germline assignment: CDR1 SGHKS and CDR2 YYEKEE (reference sequence). V was cut by 5 bases and J by 6 bases, with 19 bases left in between. CDR3 sequence (DNA): TGTGCCAGCAGTCCGGCCTGGGCTAACTCGGATACGCAGTATTTT. As protein: CASSPAWANSDTQYF.

This clonotype has a handful of counts. The V call is TRBV6-1, the J call TRBJ2-5, with 7 positions matching TRBD1. CDR3 size: 20 residues. The trim removed 2 bases at V and 0 bases at J, leaving 18 bases unmatched. Germline-derived CDR1 and CDR2 are MNHNS and SASEGT. The CDR3 sequence: CASSEWDGTEYMVYQETQYF. In DNA, the CDR3 is TGTGCCAGCAGTGAATGGGACGGGACAGAATATATGGTCTACCAAGAGACCCAGTACTTC.

The V gene is TRBV5-1, the J gene TRBJ2-7; 9 bases fit TRBD1. V lost 2 bases, J lost 2 bases, and 5 bases stayed unmatched. Germline CDR1 is SGHRS and CDR2 is YFSETQ. The CDR3 runs to 15 residues. The CDR3 DNA reads TGCGCCAGCAGCTTACGGACAGGGGAAACCTACGAGCAGTACTTC. Translating it yields CASSLRTGETYEQYF.

Concerning this clonotype: This may come from a read error, since a much larger clone is one base off. V usage is TRBV12-3 or TRBV12-4 and J usage is TRBJ2-3; D possibly corresponds to TRBD1 (5 bases). Trimming took 8 bases from V and 2 from J, leaving 17 bases between them. The CDR3 covers 15 residues. Here the CDR3 DNA reads TGTGCCAGCCCCCCTTCAACAGGAGACACAGATACGCAGTATTTT. Its translation is CASPPSTGDTDTQYF.

Points on this clonotype: This may arise from a read error, as a much more abundant clone is one base away. V gene TRBV7-6 combines with J gene TRBJ2-7; TRBD1 aligns across 8 bases. V was clipped by 1 base and J by 6 bases; unmatched bases: 5. Germline V lookup: CDR1 SGHVS, CDR2 FNYEAQ. The CDR3 is made up of 14 amino acids. The CDR3 sequence is CASSLGTGTCEQYF. The CDR3, as DNA: TGTGCCAGCAGCTTAGGGACAGGGACGTGCGAGCAGTACTTC.

The chain links TRBV10-3 to TRBJ2-7; D gene uncertain. The CDR3 length is 14 residues. From germline, CDR1 is ENHRY and CDR2 SYGVKD. V was pared by 4 bases and J by 2 bases, with 12 bases between. The CDR3 region is CAISVDGLTYEQYV. DNA for the CDR3: TGTGCCATCAGTGTTGATGGCCTGACCTACGAGCAGTACGTC.

This clonotype was detected a few times. The chain uses TRBV27 and TRBJ1-1, with TRBD1 identical over 10 bases. Trimming removed 5 bases from V and 5 bases from J; junction bases left unmatched: 8. The germline V gene has CDR1 MNHEY and CDR2 SMNVEV (reference sequence). This CDR3 spans 15 amino acids. The CDR3 protein is CASSGTGVLRTEAFF. In DNA form, the CDR3 reads TGTGCCAGCAGTGGGACAGGGGTATTACGGACTGAAGCTTTCTTT.

This clonotype showed up just a few times. This sequence joins TRBV6-5 and TRBJ1-1; TRBD1 is a possible D gene (5 bases). This CDR3 region has 15 residues. V lost 0 bases and J lost 4, with 12 bases in between. Per germline, CDR1 MNHEY and CDR2 SVGAGI. The CDR3 DNA sequence: TGTGCCAGCAGTTACTCTCCGGGGGGTGGCACTGAAGCTTTCTTT. It encodes CASSYSPGGGTEAFF.

This rearrangement joins TRBV28 to TRBJ2-7, with D possibly TRBD1 on 8 matching bases. The V gene's germline CDR1 is MDHEN and CDR2 SYDVKM. The CDR3 has 14 amino acids. The ends were cut back, 5 bases at V and 3 bases at J, with 14 bases in the middle. CDR3 nucleotides: TGTGCCAGCAGTCGGACAGGGAGGGTCTACGAGCAGTACGTC. This codes for CASSRTGRVYEQYV.